This is a list of T cell receptor beta chains from one sample in a study of resident and recirculating memory T cells in vitiligo. Clones were sequenced by immunoSEQ multiplex PCR, and TCRdb holds only the in-frame ones, with some missing. The sample has more than 70,000 clones, approximately 90% seen once. Sequenced material: blood. These receptors originate from a male donor with vitiligo. The CDR3 runs from the conserved cysteine through the conserved F or W. A D gene is named only where the DNA matches it firmly. Size values are once, few and many counts, or a class for expanded clones, and some rows have none.

j_call v_call clone_size d_call cdr3_nt cdr3_aa
TRBJ1-1 TRBV6-6 once TRBD1 TGTGCCAGCAGTTACCGGACAGGGGCGAACACTGAAGCTTTCTTT CASSYRTGANTEAFF
TRBJ2-5 TRBV7-8 . . TGTGCCAGCAGCTCCGGCTATGAGAGGTTAGAGACCCAGTACTTC CASSSGYERLETQYF
TRBJ2-1 TRBV4-2 . TRBD2 TGTGCCAGCAGCCAAGATCCGGGTCTTAGCGGAGCCGGGGGGAATGAGCAGTTCTTC CASSQDPGLSGAGGNEQFF
TRBJ1-5 TRBV6-1 . . TGTGCCAGCAGTGATAGGGGTTTACAGCCCCAGCATTTT CASSDRGLQPQHF
TRBJ2-6 TRBV19 . TRBD2 TGTGCCACCTCAAGTCTGGGAATAGCGGGGCCGGGGGCCAACGTCCTGACTTTC CATSSLGIAGPGANVLTF
TRBJ2-7 TRBV7-3 . TRBD2 TGTGCCAGCAGCCCCGCGGGGGGGGAGCAGTACTTC CASSPAGGEQYF
TRBJ2-5 TRBV6-5 . . TGTGCCAGCAGTTACCAACCCATTTTCGGGGAGACCCAGTACTTC CASSYQPIFGETQYF
TRBJ2-1 TRBV18 . TRBD2 TGTGCCAGCTCACCACGGGGGAAGGGCGGGGGCTCCTACAATGAGCAGTTCTTC CASSPRGKGGGSYNEQFF
TRBJ2-7 TRBV12-5 . TRBD2 TGTGCTAGTGGTCCCGGACTAGCACAAACCTACGAGCAGTACTTC CASGPGLAQTYEQYF
TRBJ2-5 TRBV7-8 . TRBD2 TGTGCCAGCAGCCCCCGGGGTAGCGGGGTACAAGAGACCCAGTACTTC CASSPRGSGVQETQYF
TRBJ2-1 TRBV5-1 . . TGCGCCACCTCCCCGGTCCCCTCCTACAATGAGCAGTTCTTC CATSPVPSYNEQFF
TRBJ2-2 TRBV27 . TRBD2 TGTGCCAGCGGGACTAGCGGGAGAAAGGCCGGGGAGCTGTTTTTT CASGTSGRKAGELFF
TRBJ2-7 TRBV5-1 . TRBD1 TGCGCCAGCAGCCTCAGGGGGCCTCCTTCCTACGAGCAGTACTTC CASSLRGPPSYEQYF
TRBJ1-2 TRBV27 . . TGTGCCAGCAGTCCCCAGGGGCTAAGGAATGGCTACACCTTC CASSPQGLRNGYTF
TRBJ2-7 TRBV4-1 . TRBD2 TGCGCCAGCAGCCAAGAAAAGCGGGAGGGTCGCTACGAGCAGTACTTC CASSQEKREGRYEQYF
TRBJ2-4 TRBV7-2 . TRBD2 TGTGCCAGCAGCTCGCCCGGGACTAGCGGGAGAAAGATTCAGTACTTC CASSSPGTSGRKIQYF
TRBJ2-1 TRBV9 . TRBD2 TGTGCCAGCAGCGTATCGAGCCTAGCGGGAGGGCAGGAGCAGTTCTTC CASSVSSLAGGQEQFF
TRBJ1-2 TRBV7-3 once TRBD1 TGTGCCAGCAGCCCTGGACAGGGGTACTATGGCTACACCTTC CASSPGQGYYGYTF
TRBJ1-2 TRBV6-6 . . TGTGCCAGCAGTTACGGAAGGGCGGGTTATGGCTACACCTTC CASSYGRAGYGYTF
TRBJ1-3 TRBV19 . . TGTGCCAGTATGAGGGGACGGGGGTTATCTGGAAACACCATATATTTT CASMRGRGLSGNTIYF
TRBJ1-4 TRBV28 . TRBD1 TGTGCCAGCAGCCCTCCCCCGGGACAGGGCCCTGAAAAACTGTTTTTT CASSPPPGQGPEKLFF
TRBJ2-7 TRBV7-9 . . TGTGCCAGCAGCACCACACAGGGATATTACGTCGAGCAGTACTTC CASSTTQGYYVEQYF
TRBJ2-7 TRBV9 . . TGTGCCAGCAGCGTAGGCCCGGGCTCCTACGAGCAGTACTTC CASSVGPGSYEQYF
TRBJ2-2 TRBV15 . TRBD2 TGTGCCACCAGCTCTTTTAGCGGGAGCTTCGGGGAGCTGTTTTTT CATSSFSGSFGELFF
TRBJ1-1 TRBV28 . TRBD1 TGTGCCAGCAGTCCGGACAGGGGCGGTATGAACACTGAAGCTTTCTTT CASSPDRGGMNTEAFF
TRBJ2-2 TRBV5-1 . . TGCGCCAGCAGCTTCGGCGGAGGGGCCGGGGAGCTGTTTTTT CASSFGGGAGELFF
TRBJ2-2 TRBV19 once TRBD2 TGTGCCAGTACCCCCGGGACTAGCGGGACAAGTGCCGGGGAGCTGTTTTTT CASTPGTSGTSAGELFF
TRBJ2-7 TRBV5-1 . TRBD1 TGCGCCAGCAAATACAGGGGGGTTCTTTCCTCCTACGAGCAGTACTTC CASKYRGVLSSYEQYF
TRBJ2-1 TRBV14 . TRBD2 TGTGCCAGCAGCCCCGGGACTAGTAGGTACAATGAGCAGTTCTTC CASSPGTSRYNEQFF
TRBJ1-1 TRBV7-3 . TRBD1 TGTGCCAGCAGCTCCTACAGGGGCTCAGGCGAAGCTTTCTTT CASSSYRGSGEAFF
TRBJ1-4 TRBV7-9 . TRBD1 TGTGCCAGCAGCATCAGGGGGTTCAAGGGGGAAAAACTGTTTTTT CASSIRGFKGEKLFF
TRBJ2-7 TRBV7-3 . . TGTGCCAGCAGCTTATCCGGGACTCATGGCTACGAGCAGTACTTC CASSLSGTHGYEQYF
TRBJ2-3 TRBV5-1 . TRBD1 TGCGCCAGCAGCTTGGACCCGCAGGGGGCAAATCCTAGCACAGATACGCAGTATTTT CASSLDPQGANPSTDTQYF
TRBJ1-2 TRBV9 . . TGTGCCAGCAGCGTAGATGGGGGCTCGAGTGGCTACACCTTC CASSVDGGSSGYTF
TRBJ1-1 TRBV7-3 . . TGTGCCAGCAGCTCGCAGGCGCGCTCAGGCACTGAAGCTTTCTTT CASSSQARSGTEAFF
TRBJ1-1 TRBV4-2 . TRBD1 TGTGCCAGCAGCCATGGACAGGGCGGCACTGAAGCTTTCTTT CASSHGQGGTEAFF
TRBJ2-7 TRBV2 few . TGTGCCAGCAGTCCTCAGGGCTCGAGCTCCTACGAGCAGTACTTC CASSPQGSSSYEQYF
TRBJ1-1 TRBV28 . TRBD1 TGTGCCAGCAGATCCAGCCCGGGACAGGGGTCTCCTTTTATTATGAACACTGAAGCTTTCTTT CASRSSPGQGSPFIMNTEAFF
TRBJ2-5 TRBV5-1 once TRBD2 TGCGCCAGCAGCTTGGCCGGTGGTGCGGGAGCAGGGGAGACCCAGTACTTC CASSLAGGAGAGETQYF
TRBJ2-7 TRBV5-1 . . TGCGCCAGCAGCTTGAGGGGCGTGAGCTACGAGCAGTACTTC CASSLRGVSYEQYF
TRBJ1-1 TRBV18 . . TGTGCCAGCTCACCACCTTTCGGCACTGAAGCTTTCTTT CASSPPFGTEAFF
TRBJ1-1 TRBV2 . . TGTGCCAGCAGTGAAGCGAGTGATGCCAGTCTGAGGGACACTGAAGCTTTCTTT CASSEASDASLRDTEAFF
TRBJ2-5 TRBV4-1 . . TGCGCCAGCAGCCACCCCAAGGGGGAATGGACCCAGTACTTC CASSHPKGEWTQYF
TRBJ1-2 TRBV11-2 . . TGTGCCAGCAGCTTAGATTGGGCAGGGGCAAGGGGCTATGGCTACACCTTC CASSLDWAGARGYGYTF
TRBJ2-6 TRBV7-9 . . TGTGCCAGCAGCCCTAGGGGTTCTGGGGCCAACGTCCTGACTTTC CASSPRGSGANVLTF
TRBJ2-7 TRBV30 few TRBD1 TGTGCCTGGAGTGCGTGGACAGGGGGCCAATTCTACGAGCAGTACTTC CAWSAWTGGQFYEQYF
TRBJ2-1 TRBV2 . . TGTGCCGCGGCTGGACAGCTCGGGGATGAGCAGTTCTTC CAAAGQLGDEQFF
TRBJ2-5 TRBV4-1 . TRBD2 TGCGCCAGCAGCCGACCTATAGCGGGAGGACAAGAGACCCAGTACTTC CASSRPIAGGQETQYF
TRBJ2-6 TRBV15 . . TGTGCCACCAGCAGAGACCACTCTGGGGCCAACGTCCTGACTTTC CATSRDHSGANVLTF
TRBJ1-1 TRBV6-1 . . TGTGCCAGCTCAGGTTCTCCTTACACTGAAGCTTTCTTT CASSGSPYTEAFF
TRBJ2-3 TRBV6-4 many . TGTGCCAGCAGTGAGGGTGGGCACACAGATACGCAGTATTTT CASSEGGHTDTQYF
TRBJ2-2 TRBV7-2 once TRBD1 TGTGCCAGCAGCCCCTTTCCCCCAGGGGGCAGGGACACCGGGGAGCTGTTTTTT CASSPFPPGGRDTGELFF
TRBJ1-2 TRBV5-1 . TRBD1 TGCGCCAGCAGCGGACGGGACAGCCCCAAGGCGTCATCTGGCTACACCTTC CASSGRDSPKASSGYTF